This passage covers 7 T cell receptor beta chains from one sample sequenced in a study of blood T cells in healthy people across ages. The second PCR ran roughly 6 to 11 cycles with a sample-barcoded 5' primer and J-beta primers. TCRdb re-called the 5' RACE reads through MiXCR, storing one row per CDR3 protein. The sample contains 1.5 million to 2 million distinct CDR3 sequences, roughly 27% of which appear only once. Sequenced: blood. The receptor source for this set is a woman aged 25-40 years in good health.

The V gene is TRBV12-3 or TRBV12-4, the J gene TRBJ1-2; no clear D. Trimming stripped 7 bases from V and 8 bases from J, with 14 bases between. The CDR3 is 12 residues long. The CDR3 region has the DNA TGTGCCAGCAAGCCCCCTAGGTCGGGCTACACCTTC. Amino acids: CASKPPRSGYTF.

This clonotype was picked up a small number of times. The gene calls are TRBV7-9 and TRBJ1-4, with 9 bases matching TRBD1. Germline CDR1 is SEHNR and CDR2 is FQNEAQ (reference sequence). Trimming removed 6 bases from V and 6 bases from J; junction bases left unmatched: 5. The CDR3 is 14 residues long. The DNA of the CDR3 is TGTGCCAGCAGGTTGGGACAGGGTGATGAAAAACTGTTTTTT. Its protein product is CASRLGQGDEKLFF.

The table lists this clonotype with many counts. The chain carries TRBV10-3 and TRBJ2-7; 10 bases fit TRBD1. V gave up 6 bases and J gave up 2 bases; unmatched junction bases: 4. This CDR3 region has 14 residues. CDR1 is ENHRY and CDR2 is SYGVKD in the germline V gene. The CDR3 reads CAIRGDRGTYEQYF. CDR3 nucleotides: TGTGCCATCAGGGGGGACAGGGGCACCTACGAGCAGTACTTC.

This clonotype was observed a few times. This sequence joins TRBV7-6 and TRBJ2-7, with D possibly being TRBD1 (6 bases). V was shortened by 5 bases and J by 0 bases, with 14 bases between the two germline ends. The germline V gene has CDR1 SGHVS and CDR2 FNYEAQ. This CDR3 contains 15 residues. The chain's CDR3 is CASSLRTETSYEQYF. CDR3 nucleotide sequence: TGTGCCAGCAGCCTAAGGACAGAGACCTCCTACGAGCAGTACTTC.

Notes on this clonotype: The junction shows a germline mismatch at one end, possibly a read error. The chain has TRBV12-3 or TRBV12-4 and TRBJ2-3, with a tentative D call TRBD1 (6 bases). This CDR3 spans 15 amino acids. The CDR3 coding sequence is TGTGCCAGCAAGTGGACAGTTGTGAGCACAGATGCGCAGTATTTC. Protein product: CASKWTVVSTDAQYF.

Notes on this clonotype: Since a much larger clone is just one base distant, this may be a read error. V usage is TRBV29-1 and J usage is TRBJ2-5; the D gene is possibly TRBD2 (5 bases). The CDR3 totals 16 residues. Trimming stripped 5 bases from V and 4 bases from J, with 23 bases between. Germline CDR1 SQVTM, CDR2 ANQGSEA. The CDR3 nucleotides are TGCAGCGTTTCAGGTTGGGGAGTGCACGAGAGAGAGACCCAGTACTTC. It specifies CSVSGWGVHERETQYF. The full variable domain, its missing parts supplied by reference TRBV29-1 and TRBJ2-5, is SAVISQKPSRDICQRGTSLTIQCQVDSQVTMMFWYRQQPGQSLTLIATANQGSEATYESGFVIDKFPISRPNLTFSTLTVSNMSPEDSSIYLCSVSGWGVHERETQYFGPGTRLLVL.

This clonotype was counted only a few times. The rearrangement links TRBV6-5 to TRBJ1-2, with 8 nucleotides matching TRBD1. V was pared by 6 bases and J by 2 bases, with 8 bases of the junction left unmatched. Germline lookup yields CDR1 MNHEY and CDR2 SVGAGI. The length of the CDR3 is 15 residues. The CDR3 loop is CASRPDRGENYGYTF. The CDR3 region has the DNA TGTGCCAGCAGACCCGACAGGGGAGAAAACTATGGCTACACCTTC.